This entry describes one TCR beta chain. The sample comes from a study of T cell changes during pregnancy in multiple sclerosis. Sequencing was performed with immunoSEQ multiplex PCR; in TCRdb, only in-frame clones are kept and a portion is missing. The profile shows tens of thousands of clones, roughly 91% of them singletons. Trimming stripped 4 bases from V and 9 bases from J, with 22 bases between. The CDR3 consists of 15 residues. The germline V gene has CDR1 ENHRY and CDR2 SYGVKD. Material: CD4+ T cells from peripheral blood mononuclear cells, obtained in the first trimester of pregnancy. The rearrangement joins TRBV10-3 to TRBJ2-7; TRBD1 is a possible D gene (6 bases). This clonotype originated in a female donor with multiple sclerosis, enrolled in a pregnancy study. CDR3 nucleotides: TGTGCCATCAGTGGGTTATCCGGGACAAAAAGGAGGCAGTACTTC. Its protein is CAISGLSGTKRRQYF.